This entry describes one T cell receptor (beta chain). This CDR3 contains 14 residues. V shed 3 bases and J 2 bases; nucleotides not matched to a gene: 3. Looked up from germline, CDR1 is DFQATT and CDR2 is SNEGSKA (reference sequence). The entry originates in a study of blood T cells in healthy people across ages. For the second PCR, which ran for roughly 6 to 12 cycles, a sample-barcoded 5' primer and a J-beta primer mix were used. One entry per CDR3 protein results from TCRdb running MiXCR on the 5' RACE reads. The sample shows hundreds of thousands of distinct CDR3 sequences, 24% of them seen only once. The data were also submitted as part of a second study, on T cells of mothers and their children. According to that study: Three healthy Caucasian mothers and their six children were the donors.

The V call is TRBV20-1, the J call TRBJ2-1; TRBD2 matches at 8 bases. The sequence came from a boy younger than 18 in good health. The sample was blood. The CDR3 loop reads CSASTGLAYNEQFF. For the CDR3, the DNA is TGCAGTGCTAGTACGGGACTAGCCTACAATGAGCAGTTCTTC.